This TCR beta chain is from a study of T cell responses to AZD1222 COVID-19 vaccine. The CDR3 sequence is 14 residues long. The V and J ends lost 2 bases and 5 bases, in that order; junction bases with no gene match: 4. The germline V gene has CDR1 SGHKS and CDR2 YYEKEE (reference sequence). Data came from immunoSEQ multiplex PCR; TCRdb stores just in-frame clones and leaves some out. The profile shows about 110,000 clones, about 87% of them singletons. Turning to this clone: As yet, its antigen is unknown.

The study's findings and limits: Baseline serostatus was positive in only a handful of AZD1222 recipients.

V is TRBV5-5 and J is TRBJ1-1; 9 nucleotides align to TRBD1. Source: peripheral blood, taken on day 0 of AZD1222 vaccination. The source of this sequence is an adult in good health. The CDR3 reads CASSFLQGATEAFF. CDR3 DNA sequence: TGTGCCAGCAGCTTCCTACAGGGGGCAACTGAAGCTTTCTTT.